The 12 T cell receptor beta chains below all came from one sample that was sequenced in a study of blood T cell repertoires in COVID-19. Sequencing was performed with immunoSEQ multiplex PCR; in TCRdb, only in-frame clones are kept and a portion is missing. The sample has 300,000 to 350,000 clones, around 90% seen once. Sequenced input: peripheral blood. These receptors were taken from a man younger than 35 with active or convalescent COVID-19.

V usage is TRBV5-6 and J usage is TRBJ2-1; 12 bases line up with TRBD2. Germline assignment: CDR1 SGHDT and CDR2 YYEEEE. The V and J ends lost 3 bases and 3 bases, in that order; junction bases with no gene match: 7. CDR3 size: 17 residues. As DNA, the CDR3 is TGTGCCAGCAGCTCGCTAGCGGGAGGGCTGAGCTACAATGAGCAGTTCTTC. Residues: CASSSLAGGLSYNEQFF.

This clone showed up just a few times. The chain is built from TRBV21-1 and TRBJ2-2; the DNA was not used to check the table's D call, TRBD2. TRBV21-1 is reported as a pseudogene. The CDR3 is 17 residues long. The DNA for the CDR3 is TGTGCCAGCAGCCCACCGGCTCTAGCGGGAGGGACTAGGGAGCTGTTTTTT. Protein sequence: CASSPPALAGGTRELFF.

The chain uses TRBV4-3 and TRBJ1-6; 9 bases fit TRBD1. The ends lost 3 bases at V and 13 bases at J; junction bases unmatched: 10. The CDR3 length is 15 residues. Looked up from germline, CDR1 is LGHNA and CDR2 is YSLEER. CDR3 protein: CASSQGRGTGRPLHF. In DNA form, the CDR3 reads TGCGCCAGCAGCCAGGGACGCGGGACAGGGCGCCCCCTCCACTTT.

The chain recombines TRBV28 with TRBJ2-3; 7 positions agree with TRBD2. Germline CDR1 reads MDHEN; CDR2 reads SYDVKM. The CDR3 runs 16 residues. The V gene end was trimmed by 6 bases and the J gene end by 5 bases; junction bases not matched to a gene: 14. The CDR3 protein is CASSRWTRGVIDTQYF. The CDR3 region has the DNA TGTGCCAGCAGCCGATGGACTCGGGGGGTTATAGATACGCAGTATTTT.

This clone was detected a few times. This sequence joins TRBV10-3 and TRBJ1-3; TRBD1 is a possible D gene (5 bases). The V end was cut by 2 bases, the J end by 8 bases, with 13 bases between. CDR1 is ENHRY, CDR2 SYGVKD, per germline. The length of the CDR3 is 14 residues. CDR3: CAISETPGQDTIYF. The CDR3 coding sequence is TGTGCCATCAGTGAGACACCAGGGCAAGACACCATATATTTT.

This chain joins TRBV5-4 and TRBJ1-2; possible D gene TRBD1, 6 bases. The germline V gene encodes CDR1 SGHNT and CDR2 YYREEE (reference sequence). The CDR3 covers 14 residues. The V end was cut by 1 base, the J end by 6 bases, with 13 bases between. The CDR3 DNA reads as TGTGCCAGCAGCTTGAGGGGGTACGGGGATGGCTACACCTTC. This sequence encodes CASSLRGYGDGYTF.

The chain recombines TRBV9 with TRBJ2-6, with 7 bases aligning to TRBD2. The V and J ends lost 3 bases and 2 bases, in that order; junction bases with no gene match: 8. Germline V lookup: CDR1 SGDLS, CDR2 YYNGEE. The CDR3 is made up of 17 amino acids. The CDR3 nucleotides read TGTGCCAGCAGCGGGGAACTACGGGGGGCTGGGGCCAACGTCCTGACTTTC. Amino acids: CASSGELRGAGANVLTF.

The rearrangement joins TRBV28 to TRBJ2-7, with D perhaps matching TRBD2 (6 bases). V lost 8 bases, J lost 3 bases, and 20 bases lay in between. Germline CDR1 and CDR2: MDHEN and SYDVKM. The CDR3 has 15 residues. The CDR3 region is CASGWGVPLRYEQYF. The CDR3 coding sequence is TGTGCCAGCGGCTGGGGGGTCCCCCTTCGCTACGAGCAGTACTTC.

CDR3 in DNA: TGTGCCAGCAGCTTACATAGGGGTGGGCGCTACAATGAGCAGTTCTTC. This codes for CASSLHRGGRYNEQFF. V and J are TRBV7-2 and TRBJ2-1, with a possible D match to TRBD1 (5 bases). CDR1 is SGHTA and CDR2 is FQGNSA in the germline V gene. The CDR3 is made up of 16 amino acids. Deletions cut 2 bases from V and 3 bases from J, with 14 bases between. Looking up the rest from reference TRBV7-2 and TRBJ2-1 gives the full variable domain: GAGVSQSPSNKVTEKGKDVELRCDPISGHTALYWYRQSLGQGLEFLIYFQGNSAPDKSGLPSDRFSAERTGGSVSTLTIQRTQQEDSAVYLCASSLHRGGRYNEQFFGPGTRLTVL.

The CDR3 coding sequence is TGTGCCAGCAGCTTAAGGACTGGTAATACGCAGTATTTT. Protein product: CASSLRTGNTQYF. The chain links TRBV7-3 to TRBJ2-3; tentative D call: TRBD2 (5 bases). Germline V lookup: CDR1 SGHTA, CDR2 FQGTGA. V shed 1 base and J shed 7 bases, with 9 bases lying between them. CDR3 size: 13 residues. Full variable domain (outside the CDR3, taken from reference TRBV7-3 and TRBJ2-3): GAGVSQTPSNKVTEKGKYVELRCDPISGHTALYWYRQSLGQGPEFLIYFQGTGAADDSGLPNDRFFAVRPEGSVSTLKIQRTERGDSAVYLCASSLRTGNTQYFGPGTRLTVL.

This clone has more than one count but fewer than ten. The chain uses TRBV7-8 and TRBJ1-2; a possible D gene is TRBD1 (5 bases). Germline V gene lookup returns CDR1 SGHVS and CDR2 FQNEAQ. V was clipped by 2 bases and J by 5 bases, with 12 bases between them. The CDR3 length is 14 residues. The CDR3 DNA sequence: TGTGCCAGCAGCTTAAGGCAGGGAATATATGGCTACACCTTC. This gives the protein CASSLRQGIYGYTF.

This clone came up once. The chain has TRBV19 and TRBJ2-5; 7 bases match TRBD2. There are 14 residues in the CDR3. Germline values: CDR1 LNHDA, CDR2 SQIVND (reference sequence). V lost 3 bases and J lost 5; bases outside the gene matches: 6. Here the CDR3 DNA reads TGTGCCAGTAGTATCGGTCTAGCGGACGAGACCCAGTACTTC. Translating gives CASSIGLADETQYF.